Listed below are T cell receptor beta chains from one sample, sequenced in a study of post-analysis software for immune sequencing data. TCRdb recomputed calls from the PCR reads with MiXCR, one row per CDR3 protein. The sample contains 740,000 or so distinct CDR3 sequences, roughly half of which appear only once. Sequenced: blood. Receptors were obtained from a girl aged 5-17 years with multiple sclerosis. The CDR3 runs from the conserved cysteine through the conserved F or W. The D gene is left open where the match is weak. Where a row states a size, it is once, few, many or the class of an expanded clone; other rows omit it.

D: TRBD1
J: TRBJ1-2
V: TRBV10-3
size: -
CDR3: CAISLDRAGGYTF
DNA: TGTGCCATCAGCCTTGACAGGGCGGGGGGCTACACCTTC

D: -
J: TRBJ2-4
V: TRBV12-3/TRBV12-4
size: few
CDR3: CASSRSAPVGRKNIQYF
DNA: TGTGCCAGCAGTCGGTCTGCCCCAGTGGGACGTAAAAACATTCAGTACTTC

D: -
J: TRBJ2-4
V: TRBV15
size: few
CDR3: CATSSRSPGGNIQYF
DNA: TGTGCCACCAGCAGCCGATCCCCAGGCGGAAACATTCAGTACTTC

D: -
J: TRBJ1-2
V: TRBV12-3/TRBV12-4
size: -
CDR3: CASSSRGLGPALKGYTF
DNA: TGTGCCAGCAGTTCTAGAGGCCTCGGGCCGGCCCTTAAGGGCTACACCTTC

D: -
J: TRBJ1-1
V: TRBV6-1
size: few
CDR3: CAGSRRDGRLMNTEAFF
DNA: TGTGCCGGCAGTCGCCGGGACGGGAGGCTAATGAACACTGAAGCTTTCTTT

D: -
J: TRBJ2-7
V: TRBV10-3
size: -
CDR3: CATRTVTYEQYF
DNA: TGTGCCACAAGGACCGTGACCTACGAGCAGTACTTC

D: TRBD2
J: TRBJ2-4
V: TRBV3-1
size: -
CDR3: CASSQGLAGDRWNIQYF
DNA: TGTGCCAGCAGCCAAGGACTAGCGGGAGATAGGTGGAACATTCAGTACTTC

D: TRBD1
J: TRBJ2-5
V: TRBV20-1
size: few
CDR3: CSANLDRAKTQYF
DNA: TGCAGTGCTAACCTTGACAGGGCAAAGACCCAGTACTTC

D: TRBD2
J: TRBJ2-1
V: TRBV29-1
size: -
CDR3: CSTWGQDGTSGTREQFF
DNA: TGCAGCACATGGGGACAGGACGGGACTAGCGGGACGCGGGAGCAGTTCTTC

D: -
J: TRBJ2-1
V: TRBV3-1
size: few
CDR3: CASSLEGTWGNEQFF
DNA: TGTGCCAGCAGCCTCGAAGGGACGTGGGGGAATGAGCAGTTCTTC

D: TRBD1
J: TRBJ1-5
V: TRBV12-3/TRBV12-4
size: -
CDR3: CASSPRQGAQPQHF
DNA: TGTGCCAGCAGTCCAAGACAGGGGGCACAGCCCCAGCATTTT

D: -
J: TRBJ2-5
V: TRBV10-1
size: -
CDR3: CASSESVVNEQYF
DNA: TGCGCCAGCAGTGAGTCAGTTGTTAATGAGCAGTACTTC

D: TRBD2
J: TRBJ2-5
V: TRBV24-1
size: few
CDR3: CATSSGTSGYQETQYF
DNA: TGTGCCACCAGTTCTGGGACTAGCGGGTACCAAGAGACCCAGTACTTC

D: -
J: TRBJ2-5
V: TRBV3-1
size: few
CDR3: CASSQAQLMETQYF
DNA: TGTGCCAGCAGCCAAGCACAACTCATGGAGACCCAGTACTTC

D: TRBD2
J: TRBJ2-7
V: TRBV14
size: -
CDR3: CASSQRGAGTSAYEQYF
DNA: TGTGCCAGCAGCCAAAGAGGGGCCGGGACTAGCGCCTACGAGCAGTACTTC

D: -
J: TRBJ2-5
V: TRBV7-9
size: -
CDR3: CASSLTGTYQETQYF
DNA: TGTGCCAGCAGCCTCACCGGGACTTACCAAGAGACCCAGTACTTC

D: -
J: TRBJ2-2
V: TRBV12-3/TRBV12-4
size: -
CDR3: CANSFRTQNTGELFF
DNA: TGTGCCAACAGTTTCAGGACACAAAACACCGGGGAGCTGTTTTTT